The source of this T cell receptor (beta chain) is a study of T-cell memory formation after mild COVID-19. TCRdb reprocessed the 5' RACE reads via MiXCR and lists one record per CDR3 protein. The repertoire holds around 100,000 distinct CDR3 sequences, with roughly 20% as singletons. Trimming took off 3 bases at V and 2 bases at J, with 19 bases between the two ends. The germline V gene has CDR1 SEHNR and CDR2 FQNEAQ (reference sequence). The CDR3 spans 17 residues. The receptor's source is a man between 18 and 35 years old who had mild COVID-19 (a few samples of this study predate the infection). Cell type and time point are not known. The chain joins TRBV7-9 to TRBJ1-1; D ambiguous. Source material: PBMCs or a T cell subset sorted from them (not recorded which). In DNA, the CDR3 is TGTGCCAGCAGCTTTTCGCGGGCCGACTCGGGAAACACTGAAGCTTTCTTT. The encoded protein is CASSFSRADSGNTEAFF.